These 16 T cell receptor beta chains were all obtained from the same sample, sequenced in a study of control samples from healthy donors and cancer patients. Clones were sequenced by immunoSEQ multiplex PCR, and TCRdb holds only the in-frame ones, with some missing. This table has about 110,000 clones, around nine tenths appearing once. What was sequenced was PBMCs. The source of these receptors is a woman aged 55 to 70 with lung cancer.

The rearrangement joins TRBV13 to TRBJ2-1; 8 nucleotides line up with TRBD1. V was pared by 4 bases and J by 4 bases, with 12 bases of the junction left unmatched. CDR1 and CDR2 (germline): PRHDT, FYEKMQ (reference sequence). The CDR3 runs 17 residues. The CDR3 nucleotides are TGTGCCAGCAGCTCCGTACAGGGGGTTAGGAAGTACAATGAGCAGTTCTTC. It is translated as CASSSVQGVRKYNEQFF.

The CDR3 DNA is TGTGCCAGTAAAGCAGGGGGCGCGTGGGAGCAGTACTTC. This encodes CASKAGGAWEQYF. The V gene is TRBV28, the J gene TRBJ2-7; TRBD1 matches at 8 bases. Looked up from germline, CDR1 is MDHEN and CDR2 is SYDVKM. The CDR3 has 13 amino acids. V lost 9 bases to trimming and J lost 7 bases; unmatched junction nucleotides: 11.

This chain joins TRBV28 and TRBJ2-1; 10 positions match TRBD2. The CDR3 extends over 15 amino acids. Germline-derived CDR1 and CDR2 are MDHEN and SYDVKM. V shed 6 bases and J 6 bases; nucleotides not matched to a gene: 8. This CDR3 reads CASRLLAGARNEQFF. CDR3 DNA: TGTGCCAGCAGATTGCTAGCGGGAGCTCGCAATGAGCAGTTCTTC.

This chain joins TRBV28 and TRBJ2-5; weak D call: TRBD1 (6 bases). This CDR3 is built from 14 residues. The germline CDR1 and CDR2 sequences are MDHEN and SYDVKM. The V end was cut by 8 bases, the J end by 3 bases, with 16 bases between. The CDR3 protein is CASRAGDREETQYF. DNA for the CDR3: TGTGCCAGCCGGGCAGGGGATAGGGAAGAGACCCAGTACTTC.

CDR3 sequence: CASTRTSGGANIQYF. The CDR3 bases are TGTGCCAGCACCAGGACTAGCGGGGGGGCAAACATTCAGTACTTC. The chain joins TRBV2 to TRBJ2-4; 15 bases align to TRBD2. Trimming removed 7 bases from V and 6 bases from J; junction bases left unmatched: 4. This CDR3 comprises 15 residues. CDR1 and CDR2 (germline): SNHLY, FYNNEI.

The chain combines TRBV9 with TRBJ2-2; 11 positions match TRBD2. The length of the CDR3 is 17 residues. V was pared by 3 bases and J by 7 bases, with 11 bases of the junction left unmatched. The germline gives CDR1 SGDLS, CDR2 YYNGEE. CDR3 sequence reads: CASSATGTSGVFGELFF. As DNA, the CDR3 is TGTGCCAGCAGCGCGACCGGGACTAGCGGTGTCTTCGGGGAGCTGTTTTTT.

The rearrangement uses TRBV7-3 and TRBJ1-3; TRBD1 agrees at 7 bases. CDR3 length: 15 amino acids. V shed 4 bases and J 2 bases; nucleotides not matched to a gene: 5. Germline V gives CDR1 SGHTA, CDR2 FQGTGA. This CDR3 reads CASSYAGTAGNTIYF. CDR3 coding DNA: TGTGCCAGCAGCTATGCAGGGACAGCTGGAAACACCATATATTTT.

J is TRBJ1-4 and V is TRBV19, with 9 nucleotides matching TRBD1. Germline loops: CDR1 LNHDA, CDR2 SQIVND (reference sequence). CDR3 size: 15 residues. V dropped 5 bases and J dropped 8; count of bases not matched to a gene: 9. DNA for the CDR3: TGTGCCAGTAGTCCACCGGGACAGGGAAGAGAAAAACTGTTTTTT. Translated, it gives CASSPPGQGREKLFF.

This chain connects TRBV9 to TRBJ1-4; 7 nucleotides match TRBD1. J was trimmed by 7 bases and V by 2 bases; bases with no gene match: 5. CDR1 and CDR2 from the germline V gene are SGDLS and YYNGEE. The CDR3 totals 14 residues. The CDR3 sequence is CASSVSTGTEKLFF. The DNA of the CDR3 is TGTGCCAGCAGCGTTTCGACAGGGACTGAAAAACTGTTTTTT.

This chain connects TRBV7-2 to TRBJ1-2; D gene unclear. The V gene's germline CDR1 is SGHTA and CDR2 FQGNSA. This CDR3 comprises 13 residues. Trimming removed 1 base at V and 5 bases at J, with 8 bases between. This CDR3 reads CASSLGPRYGYTF. The CDR3 DNA reads as TGTGCCAGCAGCTTAGGGCCGCGATATGGCTACACCTTC.

The rearrangement uses TRBV5-5 and TRBJ2-5, with a tentative D call TRBD1 (6 bases). The CDR3 runs 14 residues. Germline values: CDR1 SGHKS, CDR2 YYEKEE (reference sequence). Deletions cut 0 bases from V and 5 bases from J, with 11 bases between. CDR3 nucleotides: TGTGCCAGCAGCTTGGGGGGGCCGGGGGAGACCCAGTACTTC. Amino acid sequence: CASSLGGPGETQYF.

This clone was picked up a small number of times. This chain uses TRBV24-1 with TRBJ2-7; TRBD1 agrees at 11 bases. In germline, CDR1 is KGHDR, CDR2 SFDVKD. CDR3 length: 22 residues. V lost 2 bases to trimming and J lost 2 bases; unmatched junction nucleotides: 22. The CDR3 nucleotides are TGTGCCACCAGTGATTGGTTTAGGAGATCGGGGACAGGGGGTTCACCGACCTACGAGCAGTACTTC. Translated: CATSDWFRRSGTGGSPTYEQYF.

V usage is TRBV19 and J usage is TRBJ1-2, with D tentatively TRBD1 (5 bases). From germline, CDR1 is LNHDA and CDR2 SQIVND (reference sequence). This CDR3 has 16 amino acids. Between the trimmed V and J ends, which lost 7 bases and 4 bases, there was a span of 22 bases. The CDR3 loop is CASTNLIHRDGYGYTF. The CDR3 coding sequence is TGTGCCAGTACCAACCTTATTCATCGGGACGGCTATGGCTACACCTTC.

The rearrangement joins TRBV6-5 to TRBJ1-2, with D tentatively TRBD1 (5 bases). From germline, CDR1 is MNHEY and CDR2 SVGAGI. The CDR3 has 14 residues. The V end lost 0 bases, the J end lost 5 bases, and 10 bases lay between the germline ends. The CDR3: CASSYSWGVYGYTF. CDR3 DNA: TGTGCCAGCAGTTACTCGTGGGGGGTTTATGGCTACACCTTC.

The chain joins TRBV7-9 to TRBJ1-1; D unclear. Germline values: CDR1 SEHNR, CDR2 FQNEAQ (reference sequence). The CDR3 runs 16 residues. V shed 5 bases and J shed 0 bases, with 16 bases lying between them. The CDR3 is CASSPSGGGLNTEAFF. Written as DNA, the CDR3 is TGTGCCAGCAGCCCCAGCGGTGGAGGGCTGAACACTGAAGCTTTCTTT.

The CDR3 region has the DNA TGTGCCAGCAGTCTAGCGGGGGGGTACAATGAGCAGTTCTTC. Its translation: CASSLAGGYNEQFF. The chain uses TRBV6-5 and TRBJ2-1; the match to TRBD2 covers 12 bases. This CDR3 spans 14 amino acids. Trimming removed 5 bases from V and 4 bases from J; junction bases left unmatched: 0. Germline CDR1 and CDR2: MNHEY and SVGAGI.